This entry describes one T cell receptor (beta chain). This sample is part of a study of blood T cells in healthy people across ages. The authors ran a second PCR of 7 to 11 cycles using a sample-barcoded 5' primer and a J-beta primer mix. TCRdb reprocessed the 5' RACE reads via MiXCR and lists one record per CDR3 protein. The repertoire holds about 1.6 million distinct CDR3 sequences, 34% seen once, with approximately 10% in the top ten. CDR1 is SGHRS, CDR2 YFSETQ, per germline. V shed 6 bases and J shed 1 base, with 20 bases lying between them. CDR3 length: 16 residues. The TCR comes from a woman in her twenties or thirties in good health. The specimen sequenced was blood. This chain uses TRBV5-1 with TRBJ2-7; D possibly corresponds to TRBD1 (6 bases). CDR3 loop: CASTQGSGGNSYEQYF. The CDR3 nucleotides are TGCGCCAGCACCCAGGGGAGTGGCGGCAATTCCTACGAGCAGTACTTC.